This passage covers 16 T cell receptor beta chains from one sample sequenced in a study of cytomegalovirus exposure and HLA in healthy donors. The PCR was carried out with 60 Vbeta primers and 13 Jbeta primers. Assay: immunoSEQ multiplex PCR; the TCRdb copy retains only in-frame clones and omits some. The sample includes a few hundred thousand clones, 70% to 80% seen only once; the top ten take roughly a sixth. The sample taken for sequencing was PBMCs. The source is a man aged 35 to 55 in good health and CMV-seronegative.

This clone was observed a handful of times. The chain employs TRBV27 and TRBJ1-6; D call uncertain. This CDR3 contains 12 residues. Trimming removed 4 bases from V and 6 bases from J, with 4 bases in between. The germline V gene encodes CDR1 MNHEY and CDR2 SMNVEV (reference sequence). CDR3: CASSSVNSPLHF. The CDR3 region has the DNA TGTGCCAGCAGTTCAGTTAATTCACCCCTCCACTTT.

This chain uses TRBV30 with TRBJ2-1; 10 bases fit TRBD2. The V gene's germline CDR1 is GTSNPN and CDR2 SVGIG (reference sequence). After removal of 2 bases from V and 6 bases from J, the junction contained 7 bases not matched to a gene. This CDR3 has 15 residues. The CDR3 loop reads CAWSQSAGGPNEQFF. The CDR3 bases are TGTGCCTGGAGTCAGTCAGCGGGAGGGCCCAATGAGCAGTTCTTC. The full variable domain, completed using reference TRBV30 and TRBJ2-1, is SQTIHQWPATLVQPVGSPLSLECTVEGTSNPNLYWYRQAAGRGLQLLFYSVGIGQISSEVPQNLSASRPQDRQFILSSKKLLLSDSGFYLCAWSQSAGGPNEQFFGPGTRLTVL.

The chain uses TRBV16 and TRBJ2-7; 7 nucleotides line up with TRBD2. The germline V gene has CDR1 KGHSY and CDR2 FQNENV. After removal of 3 bases from V and 0 bases from J, the junction contained 5 bases not matched to a gene. The CDR3 extends over 15 amino acids. DNA for the CDR3: TGTGCCAGCAGCCACCCCAGCGGGGACTCCTACGAGCAGTACTTC. Residues: CASSHPSGDSYEQYF.

In this sample, this clone turned up a few times. The V gene is TRBV4-3, the J gene TRBJ1-2; D might be TRBD1 (5 bases). The germline CDR1 and CDR2 sequences are LGHNA and YSLEER. Trimming removed 5 bases from V and 2 bases from J, with 15 bases in between. This CDR3 contains 15 residues. The CDR3 region has the DNA TGCGCCAGCAGCTTTCAGCGGGGGGACAACTATGGCTACACCTTC. Translated, it gives CASSFQRGDNYGYTF.

The rearrangement uses TRBV10-3 and TRBJ1-2; 10 nucleotides align to TRBD1. The CDR3 is 15 residues long. V lost 6 bases to trimming and J lost 7 bases; unmatched junction nucleotides: 11. Germline V CDR1 and CDR2: ENHRY, SYGVKD. As DNA, the CDR3 is TGTGCCATCAGGGCCGGGACAGGGGAGGTTGGTGGCTACACCTTC. Translated, it gives CAIRAGTGEVGGYTF.

The chain employs TRBV6-5 and TRBJ1-5; 7 nucleotides line up with TRBD1. The CDR3 is 13 amino acids. Germline CDR1 MNHEY, CDR2 SVGAGI. The ends lost 8 bases at V and 6 bases at J; junction bases unmatched: 7. The CDR3 spells CASAEGAGQPQHF. The DNA of the CDR3 is TGTGCCAGCGCCGAGGGGGCGGGTCAGCCCCAGCATTTT.

This chain joins TRBV4-3 and TRBJ2-5, with D possibly being TRBD1 (5 bases). The tail of the sequence fits TRBJ2-7 better, so the J call may be wrong. The CDR3 consists of 16 residues. Germline V gene lookup returns CDR1 LGHNA and CDR2 YSLEER. The CDR3 protein is CASSQDSGAPTYEQYF. The CDR3 DNA follows: TGCGCCAGCAGCCAAGATTCTGGGGCTCCGACCTACGAGCAGTACTTC.

This chain connects TRBV10-3 to TRBJ2-7, with TRBD1 identical over 10 bases. Trimming at V came to 5 bases and at J to 2 bases, leaving 3 bases not matched to a gene. The CDR3 has 14 amino acids. The germline CDR1 and CDR2 sequences are ENHRY and SYGVKD. The CDR3 region is CAISPGQGTYEQYF. The CDR3 coding sequence is TGTGCCATCAGTCCGGGACAGGGGACCTACGAGCAGTACTTC.

Concerning this clone itself: At one end the junction does not follow the germline gene, possibly because of a read error. The CDR3 region has the DNA TGCGCCAGCAGCCAAGAAAAGGAGGAGGGACCGAAGAGCTTC. It codes for CASSQEKEEGPKSF. The rearrangement links TRBV4-3 to TRBJ2-7; D may be TRBD2 (6 bases). Germline CDR1 reads LGHNA; CDR2 reads YSLEER. This CDR3 contains 14 residues.

About this clone itself: Additional DNA sequences in this sample encode the identical CDR3. The chain joins TRBV27 to TRBJ2-3; perhaps TRBD2 as D (6 bases). The CDR3 is 15 amino acids. Germline V gives CDR1 MNHEY, CDR2 SMNVEV (reference sequence). V lost 3 bases and J 0 bases, leaving 10 bases between the germline ends. The CDR3 region is CASSLGGASTDTQYF. In nucleotides, the CDR3 is TGTGCCAGCAGTTTGGGGGGTGCTAGCACAGATACGCAGTATTTT.

The chain links TRBV19 to TRBJ2-7; TRBD2 aligns across 9 bases. J was trimmed by 5 bases and V by 0 bases; bases with no gene match: 2. Per the germline V gene, CDR1 is LNHDA and CDR2 is SQIVND (reference sequence). The CDR3 runs 14 residues. Here the CDR3 DNA reads TGTGCCAGTAGTATAGAGACTAGCGGCAACGAGCAGTACTTC. It encodes CASSIETSGNEQYF.

A few counts support this clone. The chain couples TRBV2 to TRBJ2-1; 11 nucleotides agree with TRBD2. Germline loops: CDR1 SNHLY, CDR2 FYNNEI. The CDR3 runs to 15 residues. J gave up 6 bases and V 1 base, and 2 bases lay outside the gene matches. CDR3 bases: TGTGCCAGCAGTGAAGAAGGGACTAGCGGCAATGAGCAGTTCTTC. Translating gives CASSEEGTSGNEQFF.

V and J are TRBV6-1 and TRBJ1-3, with TRBD1 identical over 7 bases. The CDR3 covers 14 residues. V trimming: 6 bases; J trimming: 2 bases; junction bases outside the gene matches: 4. The germline V gene has CDR1 MNHNS and CDR2 SASEGT. The CDR3 loop is CASRTGTAGNTIYF. Written as DNA, the CDR3 is TGTGCCAGCAGAACCGGGACAGCTGGAAACACCATATATTTT.

This clone was seen just once. The gene calls are TRBV28 and TRBJ1-5; a weak D match, TRBD1 (5 bases). Trimming left V 5 bases short and J 0 bases short, with 14 bases between. CDR3 length equals 16 residues. From germline, CDR1 is MDHEN and CDR2 SYDVKM. The DNA of the CDR3 is TGTGCCAGCAGTCCTCCCAGGGCAGGTAGCAATCAGCCCCAGCATTTT. This encodes CASSPPRAGSNQPQHF.

The chain has TRBV10-3 and TRBJ1-1; weak D call: TRBD1 (5 bases). Germline V CDR1 and CDR2: ENHRY, SYGVKD. This CDR3 has 15 amino acids. Trimming pared 3 bases from V and 4 bases from J, leaving 15 bases between. CDR3 residues: CAISDRGGSSTEAFF. The DNA of the CDR3 is TGTGCCATCAGTGATAGGGGAGGGTCGAGCACTGAAGCTTTCTTT.

This clone was seen a few times. V gene TRBV7-3 combines with J gene TRBJ2-2, with TRBD1 as a possible D gene (5 bases). CDR3 length: 15 residues. CDR1 and CDR2 from the germline V gene are SGHTA and FQGTGA. V shed 1 base and J shed 7 bases, with 13 bases lying between them. DNA of the CDR3: TGTGCCAGCAGCTTAAGTGCAGGGTCGGGCGGGGAGCTGTTTTTT. It encodes CASSLSAGSGGELFF.